The 20 T cell receptor beta chains given below trace back to one sample, sequenced in a study of shared clonotypes between healthy human individuals. TCRdb's table, derived via immunoSEQ multiplex PCR, lists solely in-frame clones and lacks some. The table shows 600,000 to 750,000 clones, with over 60% occurring only once. The specimen sequenced was memory CD4+ T cells sorted from blood. Subset here: CD45RA-negative fraction. These receptors came from a young woman in good health.

This chain connects TRBV7-2 to TRBJ2-1, with unresolved D. The CDR3 has 14 amino acids. The germline V gene has CDR1 SGHTA and CDR2 FQGNSA. V gave up 5 bases and J gave up 4 bases, with 12 bases separating them. The CDR3 reads CASSAQQLYNEQFF. The CDR3 region has the DNA TGTGCCAGCAGCGCCCAACAGTTATACAATGAGCAGTTCTTC.

The V and J genes are TRBV7-9 and TRBJ2-7; no definite D call. Trimming shortened V by 5 bases and J by 4 bases, and 18 bases separated the two germline ends. Germline CDR1 is SEHNR and CDR2 is FQNEAQ (reference sequence). The CDR3 has 15 amino acids. Here the CDR3 DNA reads TGTGCCAGCAGCCCCCAAGCAGATAACCTTTACGAGCAGTACTTC. This sequence encodes CASSPQADNLYEQYF.

V and J are TRBV6-1 and TRBJ1-2; D not resolved. V lost 1 base, J lost 8 bases, and 11 bases lay in between. Per the germline V gene, CDR1 is MNHNS and CDR2 is SASEGT. CDR3 length: 13 residues. CDR3 nucleotide sequence: TGTGCCAGCAGTGAAGGACTTCTATTCGGCTACACCTTC. This sequence encodes CASSEGLLFGYTF.

This chain joins TRBV6-5 and TRBJ2-1, with unresolved D. Germline V gives CDR1 MNHEY, CDR2 SVGAGI. Trimming stripped 0 bases from V and 6 bases from J, with 12 bases between. This CDR3 has 15 residues. The CDR3 protein is CASSYSARRTNEQFF. The CDR3 nucleotides read TGTGCCAGCAGTTACTCGGCTAGGAGAACCAATGAGCAGTTCTTC.

This clone was found many times. The chain is built from TRBV29-1 and TRBJ2-3, with 9 bases that match TRBD2. Germline lookup yields CDR1 SQVTM and CDR2 ANQGSEA. CDR3 size: 16 residues. The V segment lost 5 bases and the J segment 2 bases; nucleotides outside the gene matches: 11. For the CDR3, the DNA is TGCAGCGTTCATGGGGCTAGCGGGACCTTCACAGATACGCAGTATTTT. Protein: CSVHGASGTFTDTQYF.

This clone was seen ten or more times. Written as DNA, the CDR3 is TGTGCCTGGGAGAGAACGGGGGCAGATACGCAGTATTTT. Its protein is CAWERTGADTQYF. This chain joins TRBV30 and TRBJ2-3, with a possible D match to TRBD2 (6 bases). CDR3 length: 13 residues. Germline V gene lookup returns CDR1 GTSNPN and CDR2 SVGIG (reference sequence). V lost 5 bases and J lost 4, with 13 bases in between.

The chain recombines TRBV30 with TRBJ2-2; D is tentatively TRBD1 or TRBD2 (5 bases each). The CDR3 is 14 residues long. The ends were cut back, 4 bases at V and 1 base at J, with 10 bases in the middle. Germline V CDR1 and CDR2: GTSNPN, SVGIG (reference sequence). As DNA, the CDR3 is TGTGCCTGGACCCGGGACCTGAACACCGGGGAGCTGTTTTTT. This sequence encodes CAWTRDLNTGELFF.

The V call is TRBV30, the J call TRBJ2-5, with 9 positions matching TRBD2. The closer fit of TRBJ2-7 to the DNA end suggests the J call may be wrong. The CDR3 consists of 14 residues. Germline V gene data show CDR1 as GTSNPN and CDR2 as SVGIG (reference sequence). CDR3 coding DNA: TGTGCCTGGAAAAAGGTAGCGGGAGATTACGAGCAGTACTTC. It codes for CAWKKVAGDYEQYF.

This chain connects TRBV30 to TRBJ1-2; D might be TRBD1 (5 bases). The germline CDR1 and CDR2 sequences are GTSNPN and SVGIG (reference sequence). The CDR3 loop spans 14 amino acids. V lost 4 bases and J lost 8, with 20 bases in between. This chain's CDR3 is CAWIHDTGAAGYTF. CDR3 DNA sequence: TGTGCCTGGATCCACGACACTGGGGCAGCCGGCTACACCTTC.

V and J are TRBV29-1 and TRBJ2-7; D is unclear. Germline assignment: CDR1 SQVTM and CDR2 ANQGSEA. V was trimmed by 7 bases and J by 0 bases, leaving 19 bases between them. The CDR3 covers 15 residues. CDR3 sequence reads: CSAATPESASYEQYF. The CDR3 bases are TGCAGCGCCGCGACTCCGGAGAGTGCCTCCTACGAGCAGTACTTC.

The J gene is TRBJ2-7, the V gene TRBV18; 9 positions agree with TRBD2. The CDR3 contains 14 residues. V was pared by 6 bases and J by 3 bases, with 6 bases of the junction left unmatched. CDR1 is KGHSH and CDR2 is LQKENI in the germline V gene. CDR3 nucleotide sequence: TGTGCCAGCTCGGCTAGCGGGACGTTCTACGAGCAGTACTTC. Protein: CASSASGTFYEQYF.

Details on this clone: Other nucleotide sequences from this sample produce the same CDR3. The CDR3 coding sequence is TGTGCCAGCAGCTCGGGGACCATCAATCAGCCCCAGCATTTT. Translation: CASSSGTINQPQHF. J is TRBJ1-5 and V is TRBV7-9; D might be TRBD1 (5 bases). The ends were cut back, 4 bases at V and 3 bases at J, with 10 bases in the middle. CDR3 length: 14 residues. Germline assignment: CDR1 SEHNR and CDR2 FQNEAQ (reference sequence).

The rearrangement joins TRBV27 to TRBJ1-2; D remains ambiguous. The V gene lost 6 bases and the J gene lost 9 bases, with 17 bases spanning the gap. Germline V gives CDR1 MNHEY, CDR2 SMNVEV (reference sequence). The CDR3 covers 13 residues. The CDR3 region is CASSPPRPRSYTF. As DNA, the CDR3 is TGTGCCAGCAGCCCCCCGAGACCAAGAAGCTACACCTTC.

In its sample, this clone was seen once. The chain links TRBV2 to TRBJ1-5, with 7 bases identical to TRBD1. CDR3 length: 15 amino acids. V was pared by 2 bases and J by 9 bases, with 10 bases of the junction left unmatched. The germline V gene has CDR1 SNHLY and CDR2 FYNNEI. The CDR3 DNA reads as TGTGCCAGCAGTGAATCCGGACAGGTCCCTTCGCCCCAGCATTTT. Amino acids: CASSESGQVPSPQHF.

Only a few counts were recorded for this clone. The chain combines TRBV30 with TRBJ1-5; no firm D call. Per the germline V gene, CDR1 is GTSNPN and CDR2 is SVGIG (reference sequence). The length of the CDR3 is 15 residues. The germline V and J ends were trimmed by 0 bases and 5 bases, with 14 bases remaining between them. The CDR3 reads CAWSVRGSPYQPQHF. Here the CDR3 DNA reads TGTGCCTGGAGTGTACGGGGTTCCCCCTATCAGCCCCAGCATTTT.

This rearrangement joins TRBV9 to TRBJ2-7, with 14 bases matching TRBD2. The ends lost 4 bases at V and 5 bases at J; junction bases unmatched: 5. In germline, CDR1 is SGDLS, CDR2 YYNGEE. The CDR3 consists of 15 residues. The chain's CDR3 is CASSRGLAGENEQYF. Here the CDR3 DNA reads TGTGCCAGCAGCAGGGGACTAGCGGGAGAGAACGAGCAGTACTTC.

The CDR3, as DNA: TGTGCCAGCAGCAAGGACGCCGGGGAGCTGTTTTTT. As protein: CASSKDAGELFF. The chain combines TRBV2 with TRBJ2-2; D is unclear. The germline gives CDR1 SNHLY, CDR2 FYNNEI. The CDR3 is 12 amino acids. V gave up 6 bases and J gave up 6 bases, with 8 bases separating them.

This clone was detected many times. Other DNA sequences within the sample encode an identical CDR3. The chain has TRBV5-1 and TRBJ2-1, with D possibly matching TRBD1 (5 bases). Trimming took 0 bases from V and 4 from J, leaving 11 bases between them. Germline CDR1 SGHRS, CDR2 YFSETQ. The CDR3 has 15 amino acids. This CDR3 is CASSLDTGSYNEQFF. The CDR3 nucleotides read TGCGCCAGCAGCTTGGATACAGGCTCTTACAATGAGCAGTTCTTC. Full variable domain (missing parts from reference TRBV5-1 and TRBJ2-1): KAGVTQTPRYLIKTRGQQVTLSCSPISGHRSVSWYQQTPGQGLQFLFEYFSETQRNKGNFPGRFSGRQFSNSRSEMNVSTLELGDSALYLCASSLDTGSYNEQFFGPGTRLTVL.

The chain is built from TRBV4-1 and TRBJ2-2; D gene uncertain. Germline V lookup: CDR1 MGHRA, CDR2 YSYEKL. CDR3 length: 14 residues. V gave up 5 bases and J gave up 6 bases, with 13 bases separating them. The CDR3 loop is CASSGITRPGELFF. CDR3 bases: TGCGCCAGCAGCGGGATAACCCGTCCCGGGGAGCTGTTTTTT.

The chain carries TRBV14 and TRBJ1-1; the match to TRBD1 covers 10 bases. J gave up 5 bases and V 2 bases, and 8 bases lay outside the gene matches. Looked up from germline, CDR1 is SGHDN and CDR2 is FVKESK. The CDR3 has 16 residues. CDR3 DNA sequence: TGTGCCAGCAGCCAAAGGTGGACAGGGGGTAAGACTGAAGCTTTCTTT. It encodes CASSQRWTGGKTEAFF. Full variable domain (rest looked up from reference TRBV14 and TRBJ1-1): EAGVTQFPSHSVIEKGQTVTLRCDPISGHDNLYWYRRVMGKEIKFLLHFVKESKQDESGMPNNRFLAERTGGTYSTLKVQPAELEDSGVYFCASSQRWTGGKTEAFFGQGTRLTVV.